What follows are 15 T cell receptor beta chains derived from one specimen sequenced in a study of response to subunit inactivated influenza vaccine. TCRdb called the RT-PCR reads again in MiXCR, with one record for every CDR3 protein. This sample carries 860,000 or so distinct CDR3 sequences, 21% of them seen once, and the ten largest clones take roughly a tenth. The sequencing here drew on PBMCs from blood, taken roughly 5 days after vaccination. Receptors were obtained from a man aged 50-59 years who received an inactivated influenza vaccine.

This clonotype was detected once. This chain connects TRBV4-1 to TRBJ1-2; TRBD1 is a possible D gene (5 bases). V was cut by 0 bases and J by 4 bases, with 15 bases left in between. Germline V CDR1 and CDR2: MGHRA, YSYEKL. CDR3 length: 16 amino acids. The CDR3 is CASSQDPQTDTYGYTF. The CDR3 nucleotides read TGCGCCAGCAGCCAAGATCCCCAGACAGATACCTATGGCTACACCTTC.

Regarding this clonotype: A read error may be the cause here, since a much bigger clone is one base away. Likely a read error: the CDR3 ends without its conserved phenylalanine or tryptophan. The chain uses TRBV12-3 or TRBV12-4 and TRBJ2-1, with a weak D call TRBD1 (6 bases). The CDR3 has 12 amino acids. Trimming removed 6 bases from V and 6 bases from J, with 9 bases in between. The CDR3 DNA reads TGTGCCAGCAGACAGACAGGCAATGAGCAGTTCCTC. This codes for CASRQTGNEQFL.

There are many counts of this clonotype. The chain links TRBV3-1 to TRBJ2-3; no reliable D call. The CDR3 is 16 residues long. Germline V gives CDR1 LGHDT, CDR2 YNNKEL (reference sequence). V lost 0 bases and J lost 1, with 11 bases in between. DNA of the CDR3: TGTGCCAGCAGCCAAGATAGGAGTCCCGGCACAGATACGCAGTATTTT. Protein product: CASSQDRSPGTDTQYF.

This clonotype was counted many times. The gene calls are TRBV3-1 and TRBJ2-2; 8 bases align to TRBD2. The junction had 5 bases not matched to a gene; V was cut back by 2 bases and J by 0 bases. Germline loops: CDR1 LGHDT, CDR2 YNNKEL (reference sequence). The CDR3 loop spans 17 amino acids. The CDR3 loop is CASSQSMGLANTGELFF. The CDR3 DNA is TGTGCCAGCAGCCAATCGATGGGACTAGCGAACACCGGGGAGCTGTTTTTT.

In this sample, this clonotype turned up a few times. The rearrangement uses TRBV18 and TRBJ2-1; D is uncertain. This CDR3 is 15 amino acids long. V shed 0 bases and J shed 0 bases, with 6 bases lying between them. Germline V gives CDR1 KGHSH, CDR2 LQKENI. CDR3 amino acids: CASSPPKSSYNEQFF. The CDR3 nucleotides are TGTGCCAGCTCACCACCGAAGAGCTCCTACAATGAGCAGTTCTTC.

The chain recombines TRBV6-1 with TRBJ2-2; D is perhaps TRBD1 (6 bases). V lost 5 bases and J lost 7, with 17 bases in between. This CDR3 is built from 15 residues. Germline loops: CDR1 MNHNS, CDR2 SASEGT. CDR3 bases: TGTGCCAGCAGTCGACGACAATGGGGGCTCGGGGAGCTGTTTTTT. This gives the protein CASSRRQWGLGELFF.

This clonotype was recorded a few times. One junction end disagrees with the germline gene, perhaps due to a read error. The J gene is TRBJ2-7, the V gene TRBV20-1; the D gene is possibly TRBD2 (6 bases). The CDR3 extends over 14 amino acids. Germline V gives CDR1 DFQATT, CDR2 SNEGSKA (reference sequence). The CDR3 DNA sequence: TGCAGTGCCAGAGGAGGGGTCAGCTCCTACGAGCAGTACTTC. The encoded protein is CSARGGVSSYEQYF.

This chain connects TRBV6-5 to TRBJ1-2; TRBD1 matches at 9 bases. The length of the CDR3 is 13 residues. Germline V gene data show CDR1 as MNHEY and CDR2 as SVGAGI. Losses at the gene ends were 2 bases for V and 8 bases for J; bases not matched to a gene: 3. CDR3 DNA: TGTGCCAGCAGTTACGGGACAGGGATAGGCTACACCTTC. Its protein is CASSYGTGIGYTF.

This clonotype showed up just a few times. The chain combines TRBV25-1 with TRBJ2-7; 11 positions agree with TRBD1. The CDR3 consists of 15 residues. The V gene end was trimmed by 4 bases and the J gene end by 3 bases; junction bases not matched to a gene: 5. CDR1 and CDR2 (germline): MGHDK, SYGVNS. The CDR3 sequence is CASSGTGGGGYEQYF. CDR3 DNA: TGTGCCAGCAGTGGGACAGGGGGCGGAGGCTACGAGCAGTACTTC.

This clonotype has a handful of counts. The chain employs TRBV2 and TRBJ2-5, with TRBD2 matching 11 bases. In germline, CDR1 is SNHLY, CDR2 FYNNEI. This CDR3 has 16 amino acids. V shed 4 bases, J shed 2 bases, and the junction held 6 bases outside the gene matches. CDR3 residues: CASSAWASGGQETQYF. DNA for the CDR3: TGTGCCAGCAGTGCCTGGGCTAGCGGGGGGCAAGAGACCCAGTACTTC.

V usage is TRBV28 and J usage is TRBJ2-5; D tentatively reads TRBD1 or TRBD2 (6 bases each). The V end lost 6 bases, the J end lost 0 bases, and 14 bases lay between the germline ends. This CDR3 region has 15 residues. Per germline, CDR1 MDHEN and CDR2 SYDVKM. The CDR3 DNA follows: TGTGCCAGCAGCCTAAAGGGGGGACACCAAGAGACCCAGTACTTC. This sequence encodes CASSLKGGHQETQYF.

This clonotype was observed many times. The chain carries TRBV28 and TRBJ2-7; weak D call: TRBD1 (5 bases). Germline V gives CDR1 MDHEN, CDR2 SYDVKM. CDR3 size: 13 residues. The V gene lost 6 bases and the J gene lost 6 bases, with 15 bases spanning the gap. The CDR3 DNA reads TGTGCCAGCAGCCCAGGGTACTGGAGCGAGCAGTACTTC. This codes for CASSPGYWSEQYF. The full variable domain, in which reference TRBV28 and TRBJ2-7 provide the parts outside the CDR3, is DVKVTQSSRYLVKRTGEKVFLECVQDMDHENMFWYRQDPGLGLRLIYFSYDVKMKEKGDIPEGYSVSREKKERFSLILESASTNQTSMYLCASSPGYWSEQYFGPGTRLTVT.

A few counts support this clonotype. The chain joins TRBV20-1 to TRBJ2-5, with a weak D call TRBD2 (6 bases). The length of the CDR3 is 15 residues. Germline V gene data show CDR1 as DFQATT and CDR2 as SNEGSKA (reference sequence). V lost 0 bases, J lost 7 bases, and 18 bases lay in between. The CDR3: CSARDLADPRGTQYF. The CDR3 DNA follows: TGCAGTGCTAGAGATTTAGCGGACCCCAGAGGGACCCAGTACTTC.

The CDR3 spells CASKTSAAVDTQYF. In nucleotides, the CDR3 is TGTGCCAGCAAAACTAGCGCAGCGGTAGATACGCAGTATTTT. This chain links TRBV7-2 with TRBJ2-3, with 7 bases matching TRBD2. V shed 7 bases and J 5 bases; nucleotides not matched to a gene: 9. The CDR3 is 14 residues long. Germline loops: CDR1 SGHTA, CDR2 FQGNSA.

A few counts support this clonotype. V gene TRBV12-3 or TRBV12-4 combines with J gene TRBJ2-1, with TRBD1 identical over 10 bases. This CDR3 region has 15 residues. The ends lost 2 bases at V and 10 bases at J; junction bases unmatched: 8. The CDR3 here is CASSLWTGGIREQFF. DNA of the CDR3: TGTGCCAGCAGTTTATGGACAGGGGGGATAAGGGAGCAGTTCTTC.